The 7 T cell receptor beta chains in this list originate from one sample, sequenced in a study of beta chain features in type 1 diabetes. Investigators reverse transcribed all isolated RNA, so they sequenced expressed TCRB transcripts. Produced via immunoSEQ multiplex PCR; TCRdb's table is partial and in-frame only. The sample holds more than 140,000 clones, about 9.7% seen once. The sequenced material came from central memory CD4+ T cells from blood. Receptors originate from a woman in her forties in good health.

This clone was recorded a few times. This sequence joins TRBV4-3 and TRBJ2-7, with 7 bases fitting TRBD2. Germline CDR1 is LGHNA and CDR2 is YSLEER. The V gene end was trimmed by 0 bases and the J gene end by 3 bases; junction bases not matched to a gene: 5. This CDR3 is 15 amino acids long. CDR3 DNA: TGCGCCAGCAGCCAAGATTACGCTAGCGGCTACGAGCAGTACTTC. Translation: CASSQDYASGYEQYF.

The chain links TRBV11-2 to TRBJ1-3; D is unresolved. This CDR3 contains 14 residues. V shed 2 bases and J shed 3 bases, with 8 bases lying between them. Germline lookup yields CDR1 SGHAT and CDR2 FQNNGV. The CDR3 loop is CASSLWAGGNTIYF. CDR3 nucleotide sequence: TGTGCCAGCAGCTTATGGGCAGGTGGAAACACCATATATTTT. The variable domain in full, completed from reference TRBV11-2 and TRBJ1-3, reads EAGVAQSPRYKIIEKRQSVAFWCNPISGHATLYWYQQILGQGPKLLIQFQNNGVVDDSQLPKDRFSAERLKGVDSTLKIQPAKLEDSAVYLCASSLWAGGNTIYFGEGSWLTVV.

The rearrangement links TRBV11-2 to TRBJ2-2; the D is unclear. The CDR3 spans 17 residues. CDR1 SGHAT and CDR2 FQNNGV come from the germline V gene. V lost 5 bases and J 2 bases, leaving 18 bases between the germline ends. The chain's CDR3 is CASSPRLSHLNTGELFF. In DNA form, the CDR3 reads TGTGCCAGCAGCCCTCGACTCTCCCACTTAAACACCGGGGAGCTGTTTTTT.

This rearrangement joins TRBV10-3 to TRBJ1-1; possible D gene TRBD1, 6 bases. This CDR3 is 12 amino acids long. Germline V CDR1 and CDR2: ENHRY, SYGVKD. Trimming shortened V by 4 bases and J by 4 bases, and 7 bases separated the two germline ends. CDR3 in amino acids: CAISGQATEAFF. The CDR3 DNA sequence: TGTGCCATCAGTGGACAGGCCACTGAAGCTTTCTTT.

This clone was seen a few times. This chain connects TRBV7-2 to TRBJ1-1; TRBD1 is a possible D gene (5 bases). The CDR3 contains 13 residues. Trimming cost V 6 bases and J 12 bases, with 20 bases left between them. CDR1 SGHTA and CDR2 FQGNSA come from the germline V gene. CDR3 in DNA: TGTGCCAGCAGTAGGGAGGGCAGGGATTATACTTTCTTT. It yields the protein CASSREGRDYTFF.

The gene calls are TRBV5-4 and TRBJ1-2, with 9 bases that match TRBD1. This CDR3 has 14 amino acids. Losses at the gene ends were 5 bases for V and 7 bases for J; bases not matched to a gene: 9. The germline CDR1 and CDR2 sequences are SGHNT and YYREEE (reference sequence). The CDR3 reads CASSFGDRESGYTF. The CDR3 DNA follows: TGTGCCAGCAGTTTTGGGGACAGGGAGTCTGGCTACACCTTC.

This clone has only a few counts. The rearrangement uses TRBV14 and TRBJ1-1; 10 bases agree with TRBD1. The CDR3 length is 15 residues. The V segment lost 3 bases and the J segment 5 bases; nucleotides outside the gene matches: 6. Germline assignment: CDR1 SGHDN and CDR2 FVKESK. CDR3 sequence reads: CASSQLTGGRTEAFF. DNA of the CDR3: TGTGCCAGCAGCCAGCTGACAGGGGGCCGGACTGAAGCTTTCTTT.